The rows below give T cell receptor beta chains drawn from one sample of a study of cytomegalovirus exposure and HLA in healthy donors. Assay: immunoSEQ multiplex PCR; the TCRdb copy retains only in-frame clones and omits some. Its listing shows some 130,000 clones. The sample comprised PBMCs. The receptors stem from a woman in her thirties or forties in good health and CMV-seropositive. The CDR3 runs from the conserved cysteine through the conserved F or W. Fields, in order: CDR3 length, J gene, V gene, D gene, CDR3 protein, CDR3 DNA. A D gene is named only where the DNA matches it firmly.

13	TRBJ2-7	TRBV27	-	CASSVTGSGEQYF	TGTGCCAGCAGTGTAACAGGGAGTGGCGAGCAGTACTTC
15	TRBJ1-5	TRBV19	TRBD1	CASSDGGQGYQPQHF	TGTGCCAGTAGTGACGGGGGACAGGGGTATCAGCCCCAGCATTTT
14	TRBJ2-7	TRBV13	-	CASSGQAGDYEQYF	TGTGCCAGCAGCGGCCAAGCAGGCGATTACGAGCAGTACTTC
14	TRBJ1-1	TRBV4-1	-	CASSQGQQNTEAFF	TGCGCCAGCAGCCAAGGACAGCAGAACACTGAAGCTTTCTTT
15	TRBJ1-3	TRBV27	TRBD1	CASRGDRTSGNTIYF	TGTGCCAGCAGGGGGGACAGGACCTCTGGAAACACCATATATTTT
14	TRBJ2-5	TRBV10-3	-	CAISDAGNVETQYF	TGTGCCATCAGTGACGCAGGGAATGTGGAGACCCAGTACTTC
15	TRBJ1-5	TRBV4-1	TRBD1	CASSQVGQVDQPQHF	TGCGCCAGCAGCCAAGTTGGACAGGTAGATCAGCCCCAGCATTTT
15	TRBJ2-1	TRBV4-2	TRBD2	CASSQEAGRADEQFF	TGTGCCAGCAGCCAAGAAGCAGGGAGGGCCGACGAGCAGTTCTTC
18	TRBJ1-5	TRBV11-1	TRBD1	CASRSTGGARTLNQPQHF	TGTGCCAGCAGGTCCACAGGGGGCGCACGGACCCTCAATCAGCCCCAGCATTTT
14	TRBJ2-7	TRBV7-9	-	CASSSSASSYEQYF	TGTGCCAGCAGCTCTAGCGCGAGCTCCTACGAGCAGTACTTC
15	TRBJ2-5	TRBV7-3	-	CASSRGSGTQETQYF	TGTGCCAGCAGCCGTGGGTCGGGAACGCAAGAGACCCAGTACTTC
15	TRBJ2-7	TRBV6-6	TRBD2	CASSYYTSGGYEQYF	TGTGCCAGCAGTTACTATACTAGCGGGGGTTACGAGCAGTACTTC
13	TRBJ1-1	TRBV5-1	TRBD1	CASMNRGGTEAFF	TGCGCCAGCATGAACAGGGGTGGCACTGAAGCTTTCTTT
14	TRBJ1-6	TRBV10-3	TRBD1	CAIMAGTGGSPLHF	TGTGCCATCATGGCCGGGACAGGGGGTTCACCCCTCCACTTT
15	TRBJ2-7	TRBV6-5	TRBD1	CASSTPRQGNYEQYF	TGTGCCAGCAGTACCCCCCGACAGGGAAACTACGAGCAGTACTTC
13	TRBJ1-1	TRBV28	-	CASSLGMNTEAFF	TGTGCCAGCAGTTTGGGCATGAACACTGAAGCTTTCTTT
12	TRBJ1-2	TRBV5-4	-	CASSIAHYGYTF	TGTGCCAGCAGCATAGCCCACTATGGCTACACCTTC
15	TRBJ2-7	TRBV4-2	TRBD1	CASSQVGTESYEQYF	TGTGCCAGCAGCCAGGTCGGGACAGAATCGTACGAGCAGTACTTC
15	TRBJ1-3	TRBV6-5	TRBD1	CASSSTGGSGNTIYF	TGTGCCAGCAGCTCCACAGGGGGCTCTGGAAACACCATATATTTT
15	TRBJ2-2	TRBV14	TRBD2	CASNRAGGNTGELFF	TGTGCCAGCAACCGAGCGGGAGGGAACACCGGGGAGCTGTTTTTT
18	TRBJ2-1	TRBV7-8	TRBD2	CASSLEDPGLAAYNEQFF	TGTGCCAGCAGCTTAGAAGACCCGGGACTAGCGGCCTACAATGAGCAGTTCTTC
14	TRBJ2-1	TRBV6-5	-	CATYTLAAKSEQFF	TGTGCCACCTATACTCTCGCCGCAAAGAGTGAGCAGTTCTTC